The present TCR beta chain was sequenced within a study of cytomegalovirus exposure and HLA in healthy donors. CDR1 is MNHNY, CDR2 SVGAGI, per germline (reference sequence). The CDR3 covers 15 residues. Trimming cost V 5 bases and J 4 bases; bases outside gene matches: 8. In the PCR, 60 Vbeta and 13 Jbeta primers were used. The repertoire was sequenced with immunoSEQ multiplex PCR; TCRdb's copy has only in-frame clones and lacks some. The data contain about 170,000 clones, around 85% of them singletons. This clone was detected once. The chain joins TRBV6-6 to TRBJ2-5, with 9 nucleotides matching TRBD2. The sample consisted of PBMCs. The clonotype was recovered from a boy younger than 10 in good health and CMV-seronegative. CDR3 region: CASSPIGLARETQYF. DNA for the CDR3: TGTGCCAGCAGTCCAATCGGACTAGCGAGAGAGACCCAGTACTTC.